This T cell receptor (beta chain) was identified during a study of shared clonotypes between healthy human individuals. Authors' data handling: ImmunoSEQ output lacked quality scores and full-length reads, limiting matched filtering. Clones were sequenced by immunoSEQ multiplex PCR, and TCRdb holds only the in-frame ones, with some missing. V, J and clone size were drawn from that table, and D and trimming were deduced from the DNA. The table has about 1.5 million clones, about 98% seen once. V was clipped by 1 base and J by 3 bases, with 10 bases between them. The length of the CDR3 is 15 residues. The germline V gene encodes CDR1 SEHNR and CDR2 FQNEAQ (reference sequence).

The chain carries TRBV7-9 and TRBJ1-3, with D maybe TRBD1 (6 bases). The origin of this receptor is a man in his thirties or forties in good health. Sequenced sample: naive CD4+ T cells sorted from blood. Described subset: CD45RA+ positively selected. The CDR3 sequence: CASSLGRTDGNTIYF. The CDR3 region has the DNA TGTGCCAGCAGCTTAGGGAGGACAGATGGAAACACCATATATTTT.